This record concerns one T cell receptor (beta chain) sequence. This sample is drawn from a study of T cells after posttransplantation cyclophosphamide. Produced via immunoSEQ multiplex PCR; TCRdb's table is partial and in-frame only. The data contain roughly 1,400 clones, more than 60% of them singletons. Treatment was busulfan-fludarabine conditioning, a marrow graft, and cyclophosphamide on days +3 and +4. Germline CDR1 is SNHLY and CDR2 is FYNNEI. Trimming shortened V by 6 bases and J by 2 bases, and 7 bases separated the two germline ends. This CDR3 is 12 amino acids long. The specimen comprised CD4+ T cells sorted from PBMCs, sampled approximately 230 days after allogeneic stem cell transplant with posttransplant cyclophosphamide. The TCR was taken from a female patient aged 60 or older who received an allogeneic stem cell transplant from an unrelated donor, was CMV-positive, and had acute GVHD only. A share of the T cells may be of graft donor origin. The chain employs TRBV2 and TRBJ2-5; D perhaps matches TRBD1 (5 bases). The CDR3 bases are TGTGCCAGCAGCAGGACACAAGAGACCCAGTACTTC. Translating it yields CASSRTQETQYF.